This is a list of T cell receptor beta chains from one sample in a study of T cell responses to AZD1222 COVID-19 vaccine. Libraries were prepared by immunoSEQ multiplex PCR; TCRdb keeps only in-frame clonotypes and omits some of them. Of fewer than 200,000 clones listed, less than 90% are singletons. The source material was peripheral blood, sampled on day 0 of AZD1222 vaccination. These receptors originate from an adult in good health. Both conserved end residues are part of each CDR3. A D gene is named only where the DNA matches it firmly. Only part of the rows carry a size: once, few, many, or a class if the clone is expanded.

v_call	j_call	d_call	cdr3_length	clone_size	cdr3_aa	cdr3_nt
TRBV28	TRBJ1-2	NA	13	NA	CASSTLSWVGYTF	TGTGCCAGCAGTACTCTAAGTTGGGTTGGCTACACCTTC
TRBV30	TRBJ2-3	TRBD1	16	NA	CAWSEGGRGGTDTQYF	TGTGCCTGGAGCGAAGGGGGCAGAGGGGGCACAGATACGCAGTATTTT
TRBV19	TRBJ2-3	NA	16	NA	CASSISQFYSTDTQYF	TGTGCCAGTAGTATATCCCAATTCTATAGCACAGATACGCAGTATTTT
TRBV7-2	TRBJ2-5	TRBD2	16	NA	CASSPRVGSGGETQYF	TGTGCCAGCAGCCCTCGCGTGGGTAGCGGGGGCGAGACCCAGTACTTC
TRBV29-1	TRBJ1-1	TRBD1	16	NA	CSVAQTGGKMNTEAFF	TGCAGCGTCGCGCAGACAGGGGGCAAAATGAACACTGAAGCTTTCTTT
TRBV10-3	TRBJ2-7	NA	11	NA	CAIRQTHEQYF	TGTGCCATCAGGCAGACCCACGAGCAGTACTTC
TRBV9	TRBJ2-5	NA	15	NA	CASSGNQQLQETQYF	TGTGCCAGCAGCGGAAATCAACAGCTACAAGAGACCCAGTACTTC
TRBV6-5	TRBJ1-5	TRBD1	14	NA	CASSSDRAKQPQHF	TGTGCCAGCAGTTCGGACAGGGCGAAACAGCCCCAGCATTTT
TRBV2	TRBJ2-1	TRBD2	16	NA	CASSEGLAGEDNEQFF	TGTGCCAGCAGTGAGGGACTAGCGGGCGAAGACAATGAGCAGTTCTTC
TRBV3-1/TRBV3-2	TRBJ1-4	NA	17	NA	CASSRRPNGFANEKLFF	TGTGCCAGCAGCCGCCGACCTAACGGGTTCGCTAATGAAAAACTGTTTTTT
TRBV7-3	TRBJ1-3	NA	18	NA	CASSLNPFGGGTGNTIYF	TGTGCCAGCAGCTTAAACCCCTTCGGAGGGGGTACTGGAAACACCATATATTTT
TRBV6-4	TRBJ2-2	NA	14	NA	CASKGDGNTGELFF	TGTGCCAGCAAGGGCGACGGTAACACCGGGGAGCTGTTTTTT
TRBV4-2	TRBJ1-2	NA	11	NA	CASGDMLGYTF	TGTGCCAGCGGAGACATGTTAGGCTACACCTTC
TRBV9	TRBJ1-3	NA	13	few	CASSYGSGNTIYF	TGTGCCAGCAGCTACGGATCTGGAAACACCATATATTTT
TRBV7-2	TRBJ2-1	NA	14	NA	CASQVSLNYNEQFF	TGTGCCAGCCAGGTCTCCCTCAACTACAATGAGCAGTTCTTC
TRBV18	TRBJ1-3	NA	15	NA	CASSKGPPSGNTIYF	TGTGCCAGCTCAAAAGGGCCGCCCTCTGGAAACACCATATATTTT
TRBV6-2/TRBV6-3	TRBJ1-2	TRBD1	16	NA	CASSWDRGGRGYGYTF	TGTGCCAGCAGCTGGGACAGGGGCGGCCGTGGCTATGGCTACACCTTC
TRBV2	TRBJ1-6	NA	11	NA	CASRVLTPLHF	TGTGCCAGCCGCGTCCTCACACCCCTCCACTTT
TRBV3-1/TRBV3-2	TRBJ2-3	NA	14	NA	CASTQTSDTDTQYF	TGTGCCAGCACCCAGACTAGTGACACAGATACGCAGTATTTT
TRBV14	TRBJ2-7	TRBD2	15	NA	CASSREAGGTFEQYF	TGTGCCAGCAGCCGTGAAGCGGGAGGGACTTTTGAGCAGTACTTC
TRBV5-1	TRBJ2-1	NA	16	NA	CASSLGGSGIYNEQFF	TGCGCCAGCAGCTTGGGGGGTAGCGGAATTTACAATGAGCAGTTCTTC
TRBV2	TRBJ1-1	NA	13	NA	CASSDSRASEAFF	TGTGCCAGCAGTGACTCGAGGGCTAGTGAAGCTTTCTTT
TRBV18	TRBJ2-5	NA	15	NA	CASSPSVGGVETQYF	TGTGCCAGCTCACCTTCAGTGGGCGGGGTGGAGACCCAGTACTTC
TRBV7-8	TRBJ2-5	TRBD2	16	NA	CASSSQGLAGYETQYF	TGTGCCAGCAGCTCCCAGGGACTAGCGGGATATGAGACCCAGTACTTC
TRBV3-1/TRBV3-2	TRBJ1-1	NA	15	NA	CASSQGRGGNTEAFF	TGTGCCAGCAGCCAAGGTAGGGGGGGCAACACTGAAGCTTTCTTT
TRBV5-1	TRBJ2-3	NA	15	NA	CASSRNSGYTDTQYF	TGCGCCAGCAGCCGTAATAGCGGATACACAGATACGCAGTATTTT
TRBV5-1	TRBJ2-7	NA	15	NA	CASSLVAAQNYEQYF	TGCGCCAGCAGCTTGGTTGCGGCTCAAAACTACGAGCAGTACTTC
TRBV2	TRBJ1-4	TRBD1	15	NA	CASSADRGVNEKLFF	TGTGCCAGCAGTGCCGACAGGGGGGTTAATGAAAAACTGTTTTTT
TRBV7-9	TRBJ2-7	TRBD2	13	NA	CASSLSSGYEQYF	TGTGCCAGCAGCTTATCTAGCGGCTACGAGCAGTACTTC
TRBV20-1	TRBJ2-1	NA	11	NA	CSATDYNEQFF	TGCAGTGCCACAGATTACAATGAGCAGTTCTTC
TRBV12-3/TRBV12-4	TRBJ1-2	NA	13	NA	CASSQDSLYGYTF	TGTGCCAGCAGTCAGGACAGCTTATATGGCTACACCTTC
TRBV3-1/TRBV3-2	TRBJ2-1	TRBD1	16	NA	CASSQVQGVSYNEQFF	TGTGCCAGCAGCCAAGTACAGGGGGTATCCTACAATGAGCAGTTCTTC
TRBV5-1	TRBJ1-5	NA	14	NA	CASSRDGMNQPQHF	TGCGCCAGCAGCCGGGACGGTATGAATCAGCCCCAGCATTTT
TRBV19	TRBJ1-4	TRBD1	17	NA	CATRDRGVGTTNEKLFF	TGTGCCACCAGGGACAGGGGCGTAGGCACAACTAATGAAAAACTGTTTTTT
TRBV7-9	TRBJ1-2	NA	17	NA	CASSLLEPGGGNYGYTF	TGTGCCAGCAGCTTATTAGAGCCCGGGGGCGGGAACTATGGCTACACCTTC
TRBV4-2	TRBJ2-3	NA	15	NA	CASRRIGEGTDTQYF	TGTGCCAGCAGGAGGATAGGAGAAGGCACAGATACGCAGTATTTT
TRBV5-4	TRBJ1-1	NA	15	NA	CASSLEKASNTEAFF	TGTGCCAGCAGCTTGGAGAAAGCATCGAACACTGAAGCTTTCTTT
TRBV5-1	TRBJ2-1	TRBD2	11	NA	CASRLADEQFF	TGCGCCAGCAGACTAGCGGATGAGCAGTTCTTC
TRBV10-3	TRBJ1-1	NA	13	NA	CAIKRSRDTEAFF	TGTGCCATCAAGCGGTCCCGGGACACTGAAGCTTTCTTT
TRBV7-2	TRBJ1-2	NA	12	NA	CASSWTVYGYTF	TGTGCCAGCAGCTGGACAGTCTATGGCTACACCTTC
TRBV3-1/TRBV3-2	TRBJ1-2	TRBD1	16	NA	CASSRWDRGLGYGYTF	TGTGCCAGCAGCCGATGGGACAGGGGGCTTGGCTATGGCTACACCTTC
TRBV5-1	TRBJ1-1	TRBD1	14	NA	CASRTTGGRTEAFF	TGCGCCAGCAGAACCACAGGGGGCCGGACTGAAGCTTTCTTT
TRBV5-4	TRBJ1-2	NA	14	NA	CASSSPEPRNGYTF	TGTGCCAGCAGCTCCCCGGAGCCCCGGAATGGCTACACCTTC
TRBV3-1/TRBV3-2	TRBJ1-2	NA	14	NA	CASSQDRQVGGYTF	TGTGCCAGCAGCCAAGATCGCCAAGTAGGTGGCTACACCTTC
TRBV5-1	TRBJ1-2	NA	13	NA	CASSSLTDYGYTF	TGCGCCAGCAGCTCTCTGACGGACTATGGCTACACCTTC
TRBV19	TRBJ2-2	NA	15	NA	CASSKDSPRTGELFF	TGTGCCAGTAGTAAGGACTCACCGAGAACCGGGGAGCTGTTTTTT
TRBV15	TRBJ2-2	NA	13	NA	CATSSRNTGELFF	TGTGCCACCAGCAGCAGGAACACCGGGGAGCTGTTTTTT
TRBV11-2	TRBJ1-4	NA	14	NA	CASSLKPRGEKLFF	TGTGCCAGCAGCTTAAAGCCGAGGGGTGAAAAACTGTTTTTT
TRBV29-1	TRBJ2-2	NA	13	NA	CSVEGENTGELFF	TGCAGCGTTGAGGGGGAGAACACCGGGGAGCTGTTTTTT
TRBV28	TRBJ1-3	NA	16	NA	CASSLTKGDSGNTIYF	TGTGCCAGCAGTTTGACCAAAGGGGATTCAGGAAACACCATATATTTT
TRBV6-5	TRBJ2-3	NA	13	NA	CASSPGPGDTQYF	TGTGCCAGCAGCCCGGGACCAGGAGATACGCAGTATTTT
TRBV4-3	TRBJ1-3	NA	17	NA	CASSQVPRGGSGNTIYF	TGCGCCAGCAGCCAAGTTCCGCGGGGGGGCTCTGGAAACACCATATATTTT
TRBV7-9	TRBJ1-1	NA	12	NA	CASTLLNTEAFF	TGTGCCAGCACCCTCTTGAACACTGAAGCTTTCTTT
TRBV29-1	TRBJ2-1	TRBD1	12	NA	CSAGQGTNEQFF	TGCAGCGCCGGACAGGGGACTAATGAGCAGTTCTTC
TRBV30	TRBJ1-4	NA	14	NA	CAWSGEGLNEKLFF	TGTGCCTGGAGTGGGGAGGGTCTTAATGAAAAACTGTTTTTT
TRBV5-5	TRBJ2-2	NA	17	NA	CASISPVGGSNTGELFF	TGTGCCAGCATCTCACCGGTTGGAGGATCGAACACCGGGGAGCTGTTTTTT
TRBV7-8	TRBJ2-7	TRBD2	15	NA	CASSSLTSGSNKQYF	TGTGCCAGCAGCTCCTTGACTAGCGGGAGCAATAAGCAGTACTTC
TRBV6-5	TRBJ1-6	TRBD1	15	NA	CASSYGQVQNSPLHF	TGTGCCAGCAGTTACGGACAGGTACAGAATTCACCCCTCCACTTT
TRBV28	TRBJ1-3	TRBD1	17	NA	CASSLTQGAGSGNTIYF	TGTGCCAGCAGTTTAACACAGGGGGCCGGCTCTGGAAACACCATATATTTT